The clone carrying this TCR beta chain turned up a few times. The target antigen is unknown. Germline V gene lookup returns CDR1 SNHLY and CDR2 FYNNEI. This CDR3 is 14 amino acids long. Trimming took off 6 bases at V and 0 bases at J, with 9 bases between the two ends. The data derive from a study of cytomegalovirus exposure and HLA in healthy donors. The study's findings and limits: Later, an analysis showed that TCR beta chains associated with HLA were more clonally expanded than others that were equally common. Rarity marked most TCR sequences, yet some public TCRs occurred in many donors.

The PCR ran on 60 Vbeta and 13 Jbeta primers. The repertoire was sequenced with immunoSEQ multiplex PCR; TCRdb's copy has only in-frame clones and lacks some. The sample yields fewer than 140,000 clones, around 71% seen once. The V gene is TRBV2, the J gene TRBJ1-5; D gene unclear. The sequenced sample consisted of PBMCs. The origin of this receptor is a boy between 10 and 17 years old in good health and CMV-seronegative. CDR3 sequence (DNA): TGTGCCAGCAGGGCAGATTATAGCAATCAGCCCCAGCATTTT. Translated: CASRADYSNQPQHF.